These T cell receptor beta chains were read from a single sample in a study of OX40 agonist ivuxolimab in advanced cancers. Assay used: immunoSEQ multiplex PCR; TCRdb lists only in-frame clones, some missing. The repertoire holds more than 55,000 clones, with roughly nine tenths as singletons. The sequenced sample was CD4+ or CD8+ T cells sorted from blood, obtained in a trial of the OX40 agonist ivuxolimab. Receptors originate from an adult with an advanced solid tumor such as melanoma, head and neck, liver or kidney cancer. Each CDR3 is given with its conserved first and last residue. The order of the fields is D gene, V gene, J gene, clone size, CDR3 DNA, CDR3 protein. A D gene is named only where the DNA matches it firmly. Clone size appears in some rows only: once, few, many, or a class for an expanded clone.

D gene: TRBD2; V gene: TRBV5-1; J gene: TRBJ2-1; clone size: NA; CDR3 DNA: TGCGCCAGCAGCAGGGCCGGGACTAGCGGGAGTTCTGAGCAGTTCTTC; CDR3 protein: CASSRAGTSGSSEQFF
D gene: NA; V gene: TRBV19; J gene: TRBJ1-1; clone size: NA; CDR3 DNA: TGTGCCAGTAGTATAGATCGGCGGCTGATGAACACTGAAGCTTTCTTT; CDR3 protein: CASSIDRRLMNTEAFF
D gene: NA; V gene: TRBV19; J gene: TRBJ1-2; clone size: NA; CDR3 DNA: TGTGCCAGTACTCTGGATAGGGCGGATGGCTACACCTTC; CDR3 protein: CASTLDRADGYTF
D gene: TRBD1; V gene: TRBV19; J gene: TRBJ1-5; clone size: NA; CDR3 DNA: TGTGCCAGTAGTATACGACAGGGGGATGGTAGTCCCATGAGGCCCCAGCATTTT; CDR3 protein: CASSIRQGDGSPMRPQHF
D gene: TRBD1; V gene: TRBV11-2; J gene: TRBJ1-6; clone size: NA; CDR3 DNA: TGTGCCAGCAGCTTAGGGACAGGGGGCGGTAATTCACCCCTCCACTTT; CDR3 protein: CASSLGTGGGNSPLHF
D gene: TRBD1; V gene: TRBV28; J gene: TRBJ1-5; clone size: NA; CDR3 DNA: TGTGCTCGGCCAACAGGGGGCGTTCAGCCCCAGCATTTT; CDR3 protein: CARPTGGVQPQHF
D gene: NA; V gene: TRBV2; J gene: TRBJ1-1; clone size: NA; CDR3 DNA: TGTGCCAGCAGCGCCTTGGGCACCATGAACGCTGAAGCTTTCTTT; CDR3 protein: CASSALGTMNAEAFF
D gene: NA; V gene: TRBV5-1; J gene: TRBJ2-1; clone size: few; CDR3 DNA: TGCGCCAGCAGCTTGGGGGCGGCCAGGTACAATGAGCAGTTCTTC; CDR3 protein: CASSLGAARYNEQFF
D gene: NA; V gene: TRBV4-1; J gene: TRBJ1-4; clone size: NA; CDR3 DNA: TGCGCCAGCAGCCAAAGGACAGTTAATGAAAAACTGTTTTTT; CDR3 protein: CASSQRTVNEKLFF
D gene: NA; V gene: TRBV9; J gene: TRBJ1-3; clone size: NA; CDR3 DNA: TGTGCCAGCAGCGTAGTGGGGGGCCCTGGAAACACCATATATTTT; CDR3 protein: CASSVVGGPGNTIYF
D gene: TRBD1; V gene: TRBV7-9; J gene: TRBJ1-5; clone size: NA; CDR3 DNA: TGTGCCAGCAGCTTAGGAGGGGGCTGGAATCAGCCCCAGCATTTT; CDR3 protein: CASSLGGGWNQPQHF
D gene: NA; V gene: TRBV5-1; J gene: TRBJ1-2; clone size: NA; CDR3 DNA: TGCGCCAGCAGCTTGAACCTCAGGGGTGGCTACACCTTC; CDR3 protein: CASSLNLRGGYTF
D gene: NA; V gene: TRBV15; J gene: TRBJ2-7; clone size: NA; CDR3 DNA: TGTGCCACCAGCAGAGTAGGGGGTTCGTCCTACGAGCAGTACTTC; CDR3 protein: CATSRVGGSSYEQYF
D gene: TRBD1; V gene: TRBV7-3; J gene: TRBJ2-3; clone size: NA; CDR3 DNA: TGTGCCAGCAGCCGGGACAGCAAAACAGATACGCAGTATTTT; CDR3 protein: CASSRDSKTDTQYF
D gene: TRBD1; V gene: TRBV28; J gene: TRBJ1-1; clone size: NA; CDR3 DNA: TGTGCCAGCAGTTCCCCCACAGGGGCGCACACTGAAGCTTTCTTT; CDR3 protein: CASSSPTGAHTEAFF
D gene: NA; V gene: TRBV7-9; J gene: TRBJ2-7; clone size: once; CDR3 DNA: TGTGCCAGCAGCCCGTTCAGCTCCTACGAGCAGTACTTC; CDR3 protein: CASSPFSSYEQYF
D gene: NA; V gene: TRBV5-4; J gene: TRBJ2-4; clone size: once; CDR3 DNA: TGTGCCAGCAGCTTGGACTCGGCGAGTAGGAGCATTCAGTACTTC; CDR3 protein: CASSLDSASRSIQYF
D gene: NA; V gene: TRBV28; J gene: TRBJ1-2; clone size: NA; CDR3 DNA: TGTGCCAGCAGTCCCCCCTCTTCGGAAGTAAACTATGGCTACACCTTC; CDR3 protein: CASSPPSSEVNYGYTF
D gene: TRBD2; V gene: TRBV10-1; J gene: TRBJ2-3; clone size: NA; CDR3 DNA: TGCGCCAGCAGCGGAGGGGGAGCGGGAGCGGAGGATACGCAGTATTTT; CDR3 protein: CASSGGGAGAEDTQYF
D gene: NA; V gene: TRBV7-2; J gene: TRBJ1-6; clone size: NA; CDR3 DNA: TGTGCCAGCAGCTTACAGGGCGGTTCACCCCTCCACTTT; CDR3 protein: CASSLQGGSPLHF
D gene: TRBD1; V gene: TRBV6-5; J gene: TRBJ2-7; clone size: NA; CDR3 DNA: TGTGCCAGCAGTTACTCGGGACAGGGGGGCTACGAGCAGTACTTC; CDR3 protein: CASSYSGQGGYEQYF
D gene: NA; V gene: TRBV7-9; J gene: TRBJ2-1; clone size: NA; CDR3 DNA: TGTGCCAGCGTAGCGGCGGCCTCCTACAATGAGCAGTTCTTC; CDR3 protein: CASVAAASYNEQFF
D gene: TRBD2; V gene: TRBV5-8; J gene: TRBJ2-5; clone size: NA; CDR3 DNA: TGTGCCAGCAGCCGAGGACTAGCGGGGGTTGGAGAGACCCAGTACTTC; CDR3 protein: CASSRGLAGVGETQYF
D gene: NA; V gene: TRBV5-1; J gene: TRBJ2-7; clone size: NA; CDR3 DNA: TGCGCCAGCAGCTCTTCCTCTACCCTCTACGAGCAGTACTTC; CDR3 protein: CASSSSSTLYEQYF
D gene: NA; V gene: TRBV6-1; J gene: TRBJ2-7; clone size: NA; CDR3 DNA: TGTGCCAGCAGACAGGGTGGGGGTTACGAGCAGTACTTC; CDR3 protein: CASRQGGGYEQYF
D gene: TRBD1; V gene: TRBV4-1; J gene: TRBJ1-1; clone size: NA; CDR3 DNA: TGCGCCAGCAGCCAAGATATCGGCATAGGGACAGTTGCTTTCTTT; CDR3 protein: CASSQDIGIGTVAFF
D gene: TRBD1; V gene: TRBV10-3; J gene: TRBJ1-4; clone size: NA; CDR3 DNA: TGTGCCATAAGCAGGGGGCGGTCTAATGAAAAACTGTTTTTT; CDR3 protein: CAISRGRSNEKLFF